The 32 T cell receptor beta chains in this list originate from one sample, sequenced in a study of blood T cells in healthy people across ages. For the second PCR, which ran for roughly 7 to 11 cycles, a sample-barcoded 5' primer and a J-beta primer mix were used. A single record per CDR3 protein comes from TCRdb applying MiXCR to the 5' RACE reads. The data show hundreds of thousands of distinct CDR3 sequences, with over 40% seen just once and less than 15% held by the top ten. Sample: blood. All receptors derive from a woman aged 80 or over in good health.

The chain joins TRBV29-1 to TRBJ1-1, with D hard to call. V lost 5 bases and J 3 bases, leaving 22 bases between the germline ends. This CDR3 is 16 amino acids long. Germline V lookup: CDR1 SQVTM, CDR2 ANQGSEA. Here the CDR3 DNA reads TGCAGCGTTCAAGTGCACCCTAGTCATGGATACACTGAAGCTTTCTTT. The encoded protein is CSVQVHPSHGYTEAFF. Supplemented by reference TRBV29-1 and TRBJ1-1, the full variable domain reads SAVISQKPSRDICQRGTSLTIQCQVDSQVTMMFWYRQQPGQSLTLIATANQGSEATYESGFVIDKFPISRPNLTFSTLTVSNMSPEDSSIYLCSVQVHPSHGYTEAFFGQGTRLTVV.

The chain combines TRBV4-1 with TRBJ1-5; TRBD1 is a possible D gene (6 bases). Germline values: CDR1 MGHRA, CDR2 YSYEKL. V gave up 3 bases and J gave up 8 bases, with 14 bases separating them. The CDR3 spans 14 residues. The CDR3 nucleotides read TGCGCCAGCAGCCAGTCTGGGGGCATGGAGCCCCAGCATTTT. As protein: CASSQSGGMEPQHF.

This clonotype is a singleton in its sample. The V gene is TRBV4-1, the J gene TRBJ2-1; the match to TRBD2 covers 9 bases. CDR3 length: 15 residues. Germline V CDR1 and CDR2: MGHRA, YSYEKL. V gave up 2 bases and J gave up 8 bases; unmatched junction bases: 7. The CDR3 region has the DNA TGCGCCAGCAGCCAACTAGCGGGACTTGCCGATGAGCAGTTCTTC. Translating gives CASSQLAGLADEQFF.

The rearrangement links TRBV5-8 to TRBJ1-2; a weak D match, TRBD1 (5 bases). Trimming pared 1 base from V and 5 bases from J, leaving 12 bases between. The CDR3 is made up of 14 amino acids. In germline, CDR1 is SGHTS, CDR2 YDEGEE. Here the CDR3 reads CASSLRGRKYGYTF. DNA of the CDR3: TGTGCCAGCAGCTTGCGGGGGAGGAAATATGGCTACACCTTC.

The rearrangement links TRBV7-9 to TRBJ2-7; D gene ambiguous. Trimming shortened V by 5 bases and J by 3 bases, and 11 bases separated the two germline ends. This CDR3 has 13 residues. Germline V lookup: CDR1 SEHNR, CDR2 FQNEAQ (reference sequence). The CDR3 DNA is TGTGCCAGCAGCCCCCGATTGAACTACGAGCAGTACTTC. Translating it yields CASSPRLNYEQYF. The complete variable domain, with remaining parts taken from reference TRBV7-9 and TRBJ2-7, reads DTGVSQNPRHKITKRGQNVTFRCDPISEHNRLYWYRQTLGQGPEFLTYFQNEAQLEKSRLLSDRFSAERPKGSFSTLEIQRTEQGDSAMYLCASSPRLNYEQYFGPGTRLTVT.

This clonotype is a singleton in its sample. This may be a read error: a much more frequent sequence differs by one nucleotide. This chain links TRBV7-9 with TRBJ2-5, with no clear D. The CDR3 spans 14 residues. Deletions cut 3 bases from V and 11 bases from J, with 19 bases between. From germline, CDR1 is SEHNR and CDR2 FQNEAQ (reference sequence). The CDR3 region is CASSFTKYHNEQYF. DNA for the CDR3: TGTGCCAGCAGCTTCACTAAATACCACAATGAGCAGTACTTC.

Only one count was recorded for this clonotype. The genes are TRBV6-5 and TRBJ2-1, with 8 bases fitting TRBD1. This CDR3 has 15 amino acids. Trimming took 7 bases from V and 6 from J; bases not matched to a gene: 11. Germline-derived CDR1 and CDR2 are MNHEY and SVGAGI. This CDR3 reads CASKPGQESVNEQFF. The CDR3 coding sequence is TGTGCCAGCAAACCGGGACAGGAGTCCGTCAATGAGCAGTTCTTC.

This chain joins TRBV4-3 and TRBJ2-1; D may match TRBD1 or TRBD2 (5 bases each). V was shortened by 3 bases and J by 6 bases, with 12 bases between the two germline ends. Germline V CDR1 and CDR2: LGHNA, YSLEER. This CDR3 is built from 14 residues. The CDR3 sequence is CASSHRPGANEQFF. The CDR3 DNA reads TGCGCCAGCAGCCACAGGCCCGGGGCCAATGAGCAGTTCTTC.

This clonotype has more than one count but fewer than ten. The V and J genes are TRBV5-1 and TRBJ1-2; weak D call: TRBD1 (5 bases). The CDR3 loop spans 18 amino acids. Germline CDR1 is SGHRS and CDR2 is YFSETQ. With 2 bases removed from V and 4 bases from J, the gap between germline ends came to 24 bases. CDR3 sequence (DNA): TGCGCCAGCAGCTTAGGGTTTTTCACGGGGACGTTGCCCTATGGCTACACCTTC. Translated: CASSLGFFTGTLPYGYTF.

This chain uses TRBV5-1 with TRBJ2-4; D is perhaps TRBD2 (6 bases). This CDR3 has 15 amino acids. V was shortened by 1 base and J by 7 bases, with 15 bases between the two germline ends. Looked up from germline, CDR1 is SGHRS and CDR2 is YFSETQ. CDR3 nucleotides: TGCGCCAGCAGCTTGAGATTGGATGGGACTAACATTCAGTACTTC. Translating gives CASSLRLDGTNIQYF.

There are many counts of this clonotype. CDR3: CASSQGTSGIRAEQFF. As DNA, the CDR3 is TGTGCCAGCAGCCAGGGGACTAGCGGGATTAGGGCTGAGCAGTTCTTC. The chain is built from TRBV3-1 and TRBJ2-1; 13 nucleotides line up with TRBD2. J gave up 9 bases and V 3 bases, and 8 bases lay outside the gene matches. CDR3 length equals 16 residues. Germline CDR1 reads LGHDT; CDR2 reads YNNKEL (reference sequence).

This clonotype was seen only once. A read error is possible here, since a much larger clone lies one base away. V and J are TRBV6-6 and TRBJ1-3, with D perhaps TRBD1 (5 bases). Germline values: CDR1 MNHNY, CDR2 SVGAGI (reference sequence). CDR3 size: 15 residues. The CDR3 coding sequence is TGTGCCTGCAGTTTGGGGGACTTCTCCAGAAACACCATATATTTT. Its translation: CACSLGDFSRNTIYF.

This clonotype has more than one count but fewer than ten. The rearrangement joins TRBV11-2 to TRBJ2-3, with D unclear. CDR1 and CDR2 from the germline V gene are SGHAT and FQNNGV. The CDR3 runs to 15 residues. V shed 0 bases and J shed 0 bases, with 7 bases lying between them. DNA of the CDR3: TGTGCCAGCAGCTTAGACGGGCTTAGCACAGATACGCAGTATTTT. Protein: CASSLDGLSTDTQYF.

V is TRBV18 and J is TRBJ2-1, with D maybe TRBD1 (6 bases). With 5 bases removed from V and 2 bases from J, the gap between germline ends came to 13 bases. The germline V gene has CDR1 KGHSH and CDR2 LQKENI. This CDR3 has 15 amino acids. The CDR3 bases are TGTGCCAGCTCAGCCTACAGGGAAGCCTACAATGAGCAGTTCTTC. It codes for CASSAYREAYNEQFF. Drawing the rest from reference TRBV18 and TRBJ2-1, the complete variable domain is NAGVMQNPRHLVRRRGQEARLRCSPMKGHSHVYWYRQLPEEGLKFMVYLQKENIIDESGMPKERFSAEFPKEGPSILRIQQVVRGDSAAYFCASSAYREAYNEQFFGPGTRLTVL.

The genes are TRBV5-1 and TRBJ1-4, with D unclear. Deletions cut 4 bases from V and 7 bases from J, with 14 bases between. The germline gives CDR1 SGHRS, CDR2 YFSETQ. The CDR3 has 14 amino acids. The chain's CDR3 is CASSPESTAEKLFF. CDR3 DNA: TGCGCCAGCAGCCCGGAGTCAACGGCTGAAAAACTGTTTTTT.

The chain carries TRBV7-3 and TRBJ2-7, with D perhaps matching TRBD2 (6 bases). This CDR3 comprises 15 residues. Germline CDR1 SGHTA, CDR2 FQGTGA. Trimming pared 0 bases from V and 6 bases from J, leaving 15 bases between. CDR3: CASSLTGGHFGEQYF. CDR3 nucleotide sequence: TGTGCCAGCAGCTTAACCGGGGGTCACTTCGGCGAGCAGTACTTC.

CDR3 nucleotides: TGTGCCAGCAGGCCTGGACGAGGGTACCAAGAGACCCAGTACTTC. Translation gives CASRPGRGYQETQYF. This chain connects TRBV12-3 or TRBV12-4 to TRBJ2-5; TRBD2 might be the D (5 bases). The CDR3 runs 15 residues. The V gene lost 6 bases and the J gene lost 0 bases, with 14 bases spanning the gap.

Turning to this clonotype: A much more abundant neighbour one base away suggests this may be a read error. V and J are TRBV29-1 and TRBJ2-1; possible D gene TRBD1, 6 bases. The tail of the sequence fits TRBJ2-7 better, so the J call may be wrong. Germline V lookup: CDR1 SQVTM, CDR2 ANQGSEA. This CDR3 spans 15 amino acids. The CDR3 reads CSVETQGRSYNEQYF. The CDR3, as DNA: TGCAGCGTTGAAACCCAGGGGAGATCCTACAATGAGCAGTACTTC.

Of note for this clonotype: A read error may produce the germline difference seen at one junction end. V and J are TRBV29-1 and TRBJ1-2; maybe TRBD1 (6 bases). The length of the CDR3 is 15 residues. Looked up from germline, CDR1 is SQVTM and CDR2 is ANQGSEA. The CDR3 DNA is TGCAGCGTTGAGGGGGCAGGGACGGCTAACTATGGCCACACCTTC. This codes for CSVEGAGTANYGHTF.

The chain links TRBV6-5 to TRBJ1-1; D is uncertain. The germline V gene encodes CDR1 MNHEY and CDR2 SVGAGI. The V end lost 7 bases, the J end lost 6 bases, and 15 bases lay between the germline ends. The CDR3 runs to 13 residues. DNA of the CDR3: TGTGCCAGCATTCTAACCCCAAATGCTGAAGCTTTCTTT. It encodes CASILTPNAEAFF.

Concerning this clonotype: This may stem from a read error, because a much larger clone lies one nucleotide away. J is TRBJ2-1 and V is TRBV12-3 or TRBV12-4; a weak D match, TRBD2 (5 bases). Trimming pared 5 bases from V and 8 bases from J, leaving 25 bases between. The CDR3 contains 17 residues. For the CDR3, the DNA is TGTGCCAGCAGTGAGGAACCGCGGGCGCTACACGCCGATGAGCAGTTCTTC. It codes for CASSEEPRALHADEQFF.

The CDR3 nucleotides are TGCAGTGCTAGAGCCGCGGCACCTAACTATGGCTACACCTTC. Translation: CSARAAAPNYGYTF. The gene calls are TRBV20-1 and TRBJ1-2, with no clear D. Germline CDR1 DFQATT, CDR2 SNEGSKA (reference sequence). The CDR3 runs 14 residues. Deletions cut 1 base from V and 0 bases from J, with 9 bases between.

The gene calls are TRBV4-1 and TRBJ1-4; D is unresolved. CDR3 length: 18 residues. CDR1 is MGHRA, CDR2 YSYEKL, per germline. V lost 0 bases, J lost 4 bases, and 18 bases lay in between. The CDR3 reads CASSQDRQASRNNEKLFF. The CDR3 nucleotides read TGCGCCAGCAGCCAAGATCGGCAGGCCAGCCGAAATAATGAAAAACTGTTTTTT.

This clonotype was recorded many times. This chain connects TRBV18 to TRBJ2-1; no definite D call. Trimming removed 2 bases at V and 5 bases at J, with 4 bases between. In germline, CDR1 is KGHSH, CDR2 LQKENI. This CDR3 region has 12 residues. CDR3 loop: CASSPTDNEQFF. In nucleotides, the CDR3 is TGTGCCAGCTCACCAACCGACAATGAGCAGTTCTTC.

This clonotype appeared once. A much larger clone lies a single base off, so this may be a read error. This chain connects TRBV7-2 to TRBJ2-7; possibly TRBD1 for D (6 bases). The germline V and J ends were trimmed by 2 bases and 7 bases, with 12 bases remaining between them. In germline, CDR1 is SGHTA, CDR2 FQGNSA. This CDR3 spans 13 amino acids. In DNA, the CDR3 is TGTGCCAGCAGCTTAAACAGGGACAATGAGCAGTACTTC. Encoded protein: CASSLNRDNEQYF.

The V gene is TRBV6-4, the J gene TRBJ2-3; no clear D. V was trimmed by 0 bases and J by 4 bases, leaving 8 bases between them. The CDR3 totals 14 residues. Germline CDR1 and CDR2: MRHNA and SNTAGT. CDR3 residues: CASSDSRVADTQYF. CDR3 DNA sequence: TGTGCCAGCAGTGACTCGAGAGTCGCAGATACGCAGTATTTT.

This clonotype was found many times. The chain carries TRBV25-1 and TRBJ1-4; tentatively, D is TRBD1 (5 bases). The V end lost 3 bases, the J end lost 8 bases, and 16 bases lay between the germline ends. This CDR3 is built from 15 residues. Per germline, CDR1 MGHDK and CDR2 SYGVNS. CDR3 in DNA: TGTGCCAGCAGTGACTGGGGCAGGGAGGGCGAAAAACTGTTTTTT. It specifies CASSDWGREGEKLFF. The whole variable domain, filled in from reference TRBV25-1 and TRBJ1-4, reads EADIYQTPRYLVIGTGKKITLECSQTMGHDKMYWYQQDPGMELHLIHYSYGVNSTEKGDLSSESTVSRIRTEHFPLTLESARPSHTSQYLCASSDWGREGEKLFFGSGTQLSVL.

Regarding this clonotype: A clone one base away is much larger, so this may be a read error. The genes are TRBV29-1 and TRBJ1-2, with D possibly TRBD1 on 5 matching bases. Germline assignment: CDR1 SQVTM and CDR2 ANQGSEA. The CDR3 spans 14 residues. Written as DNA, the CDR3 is TGCAGCGTTGAAGATAGGGGTATTCGCTCTGGCCACACCTTC. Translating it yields CSVEDRGIRSGHTF.

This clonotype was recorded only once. CDR3 sequence (DNA): TGTGCCAGCAGTGGCCGGGACAGGGGCACCTCGGTCTATGGCTACACCTTC. Protein: CASSGRDRGTSVYGYTF. The V and J genes are TRBV25-1 and TRBJ1-2, with 10 bases identical to TRBD1. Unmatched junction bases numbered 12, after V lost 4 bases and J lost 4 bases. Germline V CDR1 and CDR2: MGHDK, SYGVNS. This CDR3 has 17 residues.

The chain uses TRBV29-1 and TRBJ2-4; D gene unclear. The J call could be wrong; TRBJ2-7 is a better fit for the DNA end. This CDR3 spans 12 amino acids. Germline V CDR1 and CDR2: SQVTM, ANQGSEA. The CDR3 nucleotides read TGCAGCGTTAAACGTCTGGGCCACGAGCAGTACTTC. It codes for CSVKRLGHEQYF.

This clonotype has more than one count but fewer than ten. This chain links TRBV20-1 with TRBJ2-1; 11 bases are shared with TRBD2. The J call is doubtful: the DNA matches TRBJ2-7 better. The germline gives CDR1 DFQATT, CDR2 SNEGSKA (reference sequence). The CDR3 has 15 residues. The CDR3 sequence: CSARLAGGLYNEQYF. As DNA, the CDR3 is TGCAGTGCTAGGTTAGCGGGAGGGCTCTACAATGAGCAGTACTTC.

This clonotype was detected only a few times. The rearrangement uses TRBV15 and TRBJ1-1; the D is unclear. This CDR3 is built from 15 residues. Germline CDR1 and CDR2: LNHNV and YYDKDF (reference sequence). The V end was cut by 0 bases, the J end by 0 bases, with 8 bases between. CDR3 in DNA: TGTGCCACCAGCAGAGACGCCGCCGTGAACACTGAAGCTTTCTTT. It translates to CATSRDAAVNTEAFF.